Only a few counts were recorded for the clone carrying this TCR beta chain. The antigen remains undetermined. The germline gives CDR1 SGHDT, CDR2 YYEEEE. The CDR3 runs 14 residues. Trimming stripped 2 bases from V and 4 bases from J, with 11 bases between. The whole isolated RNA underwent reverse transcription, so sequencing captured expressed TCRB transcripts. The protocol was immunoSEQ multiplex PCR, while the TCRdb copy is restricted to in-frame clones and leaves out a portion. The sample yields 250,000 to 350,000 clones, approximately 14% seen once. This sample was included in a study of beta chain features in type 1 diabetes. Study conclusions and caveats: Fewer junction insertions and more nucleotide deletions appeared in type 1 diabetes patients.

The sequencing sample was made of central memory CD4+ T cells from blood. The chain joins TRBV5-6 to TRBJ2-3; D possibly corresponds to TRBD2 (5 bases). The sequence came from a man aged 25 to 40 in good health. The CDR3 loop is CASSFKRGSDTQYF. The CDR3 coding sequence is TGTGCCAGCAGCTTTAAGCGCGGGTCAGATACGCAGTATTTT.